Given below is one TCR beta chain in context. This entry belongs to a study of OX40 agonist ivuxolimab in advanced cancers. Study context: Every patient in dose escalation had hepatocellular carcinoma, melanoma, renal cell or head and neck cancer.

Deletions cut 7 bases from V and 1 base from J, with 19 bases between. Germline V gene data show CDR1 as LNHDA and CDR2 as SQIVND (reference sequence). The CDR3 length is 16 residues. The data were produced by immunoSEQ multiplex PCR, yet TCRdb's version contains in-frame clones alone and is incomplete. The sample records roughly 80,000 clones, roughly 87% being singletons. The sequencing used CD4+ or CD8+ T cells sorted from blood, collected in a trial of the OX40 agonist ivuxolimab. This clonotype was sampled from an adult with an advanced solid tumor such as melanoma, head and neck, liver or kidney cancer. The V call is TRBV19, the J call TRBJ1-1, with TRBD1 as a possible D gene (6 bases). CDR3 residues: CASIDGGAMGNTEAFF. CDR3 DNA: TGTGCCAGTATCGATGGGGGGGCAATGGGGAACACTGAAGCTTTCTTT.